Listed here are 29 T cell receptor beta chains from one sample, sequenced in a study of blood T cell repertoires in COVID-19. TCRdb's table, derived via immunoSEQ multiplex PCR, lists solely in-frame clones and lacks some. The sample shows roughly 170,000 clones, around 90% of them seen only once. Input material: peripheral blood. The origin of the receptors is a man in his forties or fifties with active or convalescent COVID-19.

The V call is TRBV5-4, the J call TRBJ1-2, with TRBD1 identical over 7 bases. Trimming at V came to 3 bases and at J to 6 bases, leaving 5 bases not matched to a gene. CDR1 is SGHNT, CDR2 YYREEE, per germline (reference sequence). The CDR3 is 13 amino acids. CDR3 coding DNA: TGTGCCAGCAGCTACGACAGGGAGGATGGCTACACCTTC. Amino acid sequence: CASSYDREDGYTF.

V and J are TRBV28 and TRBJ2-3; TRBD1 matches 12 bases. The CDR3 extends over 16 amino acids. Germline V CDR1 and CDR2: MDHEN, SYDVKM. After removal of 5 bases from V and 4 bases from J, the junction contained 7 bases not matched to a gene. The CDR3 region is CASSTGTGGPADTQYF. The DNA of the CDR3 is TGTGCCAGCAGTACCGGGACAGGGGGCCCGGCAGATACGCAGTATTTT.

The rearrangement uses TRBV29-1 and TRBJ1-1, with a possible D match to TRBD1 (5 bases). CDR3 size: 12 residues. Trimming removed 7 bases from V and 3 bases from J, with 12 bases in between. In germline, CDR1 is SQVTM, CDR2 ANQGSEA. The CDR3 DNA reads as TGCAGCGGGACGGGAGGGGACACTGAAGCTTTCTTT. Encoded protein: CSGTGGDTEAFF.

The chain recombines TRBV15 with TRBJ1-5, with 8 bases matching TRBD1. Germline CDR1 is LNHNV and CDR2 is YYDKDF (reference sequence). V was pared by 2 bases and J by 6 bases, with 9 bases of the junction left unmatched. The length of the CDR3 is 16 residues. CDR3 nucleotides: TGTGCCACCAGCAGAACCCCAGCAGGGGGCGGTCAGCCCCAGCATTTT. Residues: CATSRTPAGGGQPQHF.

CDR3 amino acids: CASSGRYWGQGDTGELFF. CDR3 sequence (DNA): TGTGCCAGCAGTGGCCGGTATTGGGGACAGGGGGACACCGGGGAGCTGTTTTTT. The rearrangement links TRBV2 to TRBJ2-2; 11 positions match TRBD1. The junction had 10 bases not matched to a gene; V was cut back by 4 bases and J by 3 bases. The germline CDR1 and CDR2 sequences are SNHLY and FYNNEI. The CDR3 contains 18 residues. The variable domain in full, completed from reference TRBV2 and TRBJ2-2, reads EPEVTQTPSHQVTQMGQEVILRCVPISNHLYFYWYRQILGQKVEFLVSFYNNEISEKSEIFDDQFSVERPDGSNFTLKIRSTKLEDSAMYFCASSGRYWGQGDTGELFFGEGSRLTVL.

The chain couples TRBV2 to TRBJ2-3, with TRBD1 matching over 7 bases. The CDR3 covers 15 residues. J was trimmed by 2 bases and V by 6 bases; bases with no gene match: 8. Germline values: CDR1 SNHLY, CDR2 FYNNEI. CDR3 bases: TGTGCCAGCAGATCCCGGGACAGCGCCACAGATACGCAGTATTTT. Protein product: CASRSRDSATDTQYF.

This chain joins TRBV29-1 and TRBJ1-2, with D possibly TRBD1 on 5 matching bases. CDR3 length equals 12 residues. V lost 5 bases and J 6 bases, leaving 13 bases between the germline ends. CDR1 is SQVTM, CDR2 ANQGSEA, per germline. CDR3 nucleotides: TGCAGCGTTAAGAGTGGGGGGGATGGCTACACCTTC. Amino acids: CSVKSGGDGYTF.

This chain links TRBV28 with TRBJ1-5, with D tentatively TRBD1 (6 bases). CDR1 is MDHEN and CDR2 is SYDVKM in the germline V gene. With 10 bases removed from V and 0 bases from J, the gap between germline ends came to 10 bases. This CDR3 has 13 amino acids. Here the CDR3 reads CAIKQGSNQPQHF. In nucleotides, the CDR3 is TGTGCCATCAAACAGGGTAGCAATCAGCCCCAGCATTTT.

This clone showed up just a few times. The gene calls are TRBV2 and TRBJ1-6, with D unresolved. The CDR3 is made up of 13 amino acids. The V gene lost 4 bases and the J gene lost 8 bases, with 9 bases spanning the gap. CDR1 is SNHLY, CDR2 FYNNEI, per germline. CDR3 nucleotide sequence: TGTGCCAGCAGTGCCAGCGGGGATTCACCCCTCCACTTT. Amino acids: CASSASGDSPLHF.

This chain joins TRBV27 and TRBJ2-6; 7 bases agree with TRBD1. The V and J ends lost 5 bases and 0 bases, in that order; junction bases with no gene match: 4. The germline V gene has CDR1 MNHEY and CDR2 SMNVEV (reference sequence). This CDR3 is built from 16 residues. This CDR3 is CASSPRTGSGANVLTF. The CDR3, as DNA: TGTGCCAGCAGTCCAAGGACAGGCTCTGGGGCCAACGTCCTGACTTTC.

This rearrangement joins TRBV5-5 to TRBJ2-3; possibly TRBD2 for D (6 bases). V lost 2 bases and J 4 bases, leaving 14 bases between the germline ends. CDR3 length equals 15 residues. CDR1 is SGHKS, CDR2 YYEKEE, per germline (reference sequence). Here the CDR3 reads CASSFISGGADTQYF. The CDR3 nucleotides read TGTGCCAGCAGCTTTATTAGCGGCGGGGCAGATACGCAGTATTTT.

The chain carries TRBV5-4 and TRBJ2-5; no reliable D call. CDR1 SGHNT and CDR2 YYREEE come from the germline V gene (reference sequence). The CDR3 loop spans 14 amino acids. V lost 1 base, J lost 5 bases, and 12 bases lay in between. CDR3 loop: CASSLPAFEETQYF. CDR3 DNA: TGTGCCAGCAGCTTGCCAGCGTTTGAGGAGACCCAGTACTTC.

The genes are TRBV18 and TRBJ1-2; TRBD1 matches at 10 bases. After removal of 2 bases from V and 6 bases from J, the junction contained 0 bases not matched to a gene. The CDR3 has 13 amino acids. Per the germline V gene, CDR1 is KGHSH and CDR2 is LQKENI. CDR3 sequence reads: CASSPGQGDGYTF. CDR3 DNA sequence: TGTGCCAGCTCACCAGGACAGGGGGATGGCTACACCTTC.

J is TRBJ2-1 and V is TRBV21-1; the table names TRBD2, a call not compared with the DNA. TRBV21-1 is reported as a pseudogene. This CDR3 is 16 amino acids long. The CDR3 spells CASIIHLAGGGNEQFF. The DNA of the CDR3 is TGTGCCAGCATAATTCATCTAGCGGGGGGTGGCAATGAGCAGTTCTTC.

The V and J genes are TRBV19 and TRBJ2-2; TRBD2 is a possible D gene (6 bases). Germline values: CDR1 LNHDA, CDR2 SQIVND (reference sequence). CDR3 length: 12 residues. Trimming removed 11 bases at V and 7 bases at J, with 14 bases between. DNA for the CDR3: TGTGCCGTACTAGCAATTGGCGGGGAGCTGTTTTTT. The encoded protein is CAVLAIGGELFF.

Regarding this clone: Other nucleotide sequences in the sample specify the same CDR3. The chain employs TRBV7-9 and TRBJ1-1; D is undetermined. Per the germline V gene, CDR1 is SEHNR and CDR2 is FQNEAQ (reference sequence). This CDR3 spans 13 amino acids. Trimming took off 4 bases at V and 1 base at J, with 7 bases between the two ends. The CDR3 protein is CASSSTENTEAFF. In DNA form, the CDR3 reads TGTGCCAGCAGCTCCACAGAGAACACTGAAGCTTTCTTT.

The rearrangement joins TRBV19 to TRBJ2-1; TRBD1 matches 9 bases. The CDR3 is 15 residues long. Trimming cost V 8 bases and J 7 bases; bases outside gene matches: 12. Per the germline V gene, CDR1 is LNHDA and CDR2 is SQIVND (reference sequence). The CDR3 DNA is TGTGCCAGTGACAGGGGGACGCTCGGGGTTAATGAGCAGTTCTTC. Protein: CASDRGTLGVNEQFF. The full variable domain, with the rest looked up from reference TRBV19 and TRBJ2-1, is DGGITQSPKYLFRKEGQNVTLSCEQNLNHDAMYWYRQDPGQGLRLIYYSQIVNDFQKGDIAEGYSVSREKKESFPLTVTSAQKNPTAFYLCASDRGTLGVNEQFFGPGTRLTVL.

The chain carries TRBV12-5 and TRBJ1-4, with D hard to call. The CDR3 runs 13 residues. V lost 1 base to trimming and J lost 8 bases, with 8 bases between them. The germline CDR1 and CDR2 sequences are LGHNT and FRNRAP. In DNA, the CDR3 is TGTGCTAGTGGTTTGGCCTTCGGGGAAAAACTGTTTTTT. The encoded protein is CASGLAFGEKLFF.

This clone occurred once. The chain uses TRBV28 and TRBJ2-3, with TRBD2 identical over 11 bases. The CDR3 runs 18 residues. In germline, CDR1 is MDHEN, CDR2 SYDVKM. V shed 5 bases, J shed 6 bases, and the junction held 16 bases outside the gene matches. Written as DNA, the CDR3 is TGTGCCAGCAGTCGTTCCGGACTAGCGGGCCCGGGCCTCGATACGCAGTATTTT. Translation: CASSRSGLAGPGLDTQYF.

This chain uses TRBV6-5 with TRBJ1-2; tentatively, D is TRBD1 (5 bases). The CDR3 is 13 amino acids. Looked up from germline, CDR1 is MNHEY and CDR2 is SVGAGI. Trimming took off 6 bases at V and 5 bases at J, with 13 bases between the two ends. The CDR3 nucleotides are TGTGCCAGCAGGATCCCAGGGCGTTATGGCTACACCTTC. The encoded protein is CASRIPGRYGYTF.

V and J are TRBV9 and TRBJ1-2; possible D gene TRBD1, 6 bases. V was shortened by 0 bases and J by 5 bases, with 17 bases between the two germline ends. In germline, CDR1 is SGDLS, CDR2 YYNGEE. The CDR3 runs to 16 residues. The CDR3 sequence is CASSVGGGTLKYGYTF. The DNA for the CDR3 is TGTGCCAGCAGCGTAGGGGGTGGGACACTTAAATATGGCTACACCTTC. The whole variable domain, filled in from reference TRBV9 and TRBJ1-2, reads DSGVTQTPKHLITATGQRVTLRCSPRSGDLSVYWYQQSLDQGLQFLIQYYNGEERAKGNILERFSAQQFPDLHSELNLSSLELGDSALYFCASSVGGGTLKYGYTFGSGTRLTVV.

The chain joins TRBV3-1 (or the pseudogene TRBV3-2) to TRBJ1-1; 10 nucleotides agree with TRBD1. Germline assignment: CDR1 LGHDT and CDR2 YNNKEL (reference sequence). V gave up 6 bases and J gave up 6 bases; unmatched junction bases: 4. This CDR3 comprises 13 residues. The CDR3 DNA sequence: TGTGCCAGCAGTAGACAGGGGGCTCCTGAAGCTTTCTTT. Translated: CASSRQGAPEAFF.

CDR3 region: CASSQKQPNYGYTF. CDR3 nucleotide sequence: TGTGCCAGCAGCCAGAAACAACCTAACTATGGCTACACCTTC. This sequence joins TRBV3-1 (or the pseudogene TRBV3-2) and TRBJ1-2; no clear D. Germline CDR1 and CDR2: LGHDT and YNNKEL (reference sequence). CDR3 length equals 14 residues. V was trimmed by 3 bases and J by 0 bases, leaving 8 bases between them.

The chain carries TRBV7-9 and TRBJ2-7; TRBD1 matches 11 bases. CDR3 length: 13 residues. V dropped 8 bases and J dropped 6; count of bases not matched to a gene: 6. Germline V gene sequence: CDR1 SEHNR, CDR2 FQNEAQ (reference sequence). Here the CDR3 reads CASQKGTGGEQYF. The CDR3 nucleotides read TGTGCCAGCCAGAAGGGGACAGGGGGCGAGCAGTACTTC.

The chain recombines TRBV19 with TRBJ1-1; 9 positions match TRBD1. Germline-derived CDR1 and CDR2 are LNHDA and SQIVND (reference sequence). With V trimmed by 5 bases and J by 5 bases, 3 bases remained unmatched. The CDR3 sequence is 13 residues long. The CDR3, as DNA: TGTGCCAGTAGTCCCGACAGGGGGACTGAAGCTTTCTTT. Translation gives CASSPDRGTEAFF.

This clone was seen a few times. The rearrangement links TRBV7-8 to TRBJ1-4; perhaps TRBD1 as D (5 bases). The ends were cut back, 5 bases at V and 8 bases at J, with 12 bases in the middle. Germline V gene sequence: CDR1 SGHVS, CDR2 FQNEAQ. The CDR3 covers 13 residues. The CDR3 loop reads CASSMGTQEKLFF. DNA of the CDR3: TGTGCCAGCAGCATGGGGACTCAAGAAAAACTGTTTTTT.

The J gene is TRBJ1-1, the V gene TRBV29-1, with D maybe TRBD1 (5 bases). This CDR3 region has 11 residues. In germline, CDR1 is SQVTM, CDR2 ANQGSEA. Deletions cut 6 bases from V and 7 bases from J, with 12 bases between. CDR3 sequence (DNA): TGCAGCGTCGGGGGGGAGGTTGAAGCTTTCTTT. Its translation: CSVGGEVEAFF.

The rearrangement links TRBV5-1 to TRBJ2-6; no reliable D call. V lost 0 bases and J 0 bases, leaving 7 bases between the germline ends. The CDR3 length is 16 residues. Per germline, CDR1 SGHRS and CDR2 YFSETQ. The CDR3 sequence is CASSLAGSSGANVLTF. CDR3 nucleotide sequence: TGCGCCAGCAGCTTGGCCGGTAGCTCTGGGGCCAACGTCCTGACTTTC.

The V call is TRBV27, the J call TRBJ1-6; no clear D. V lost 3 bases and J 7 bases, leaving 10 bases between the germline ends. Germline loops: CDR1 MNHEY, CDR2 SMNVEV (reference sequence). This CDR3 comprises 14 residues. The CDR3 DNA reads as TGTGCCAGCAGTTTGGCGAACAGCAATTCACCCCTCCACTTT. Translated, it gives CASSLANSNSPLHF.